These 24 T cell receptor beta chains were sequenced from one sample in a study of blood T cell repertoires in COVID-19. Data came from immunoSEQ multiplex PCR; TCRdb stores just in-frame clones and leaves some out. The sample holds approximately 34,000 clones, 91% seen once. The sequenced sample was peripheral blood. Source of these receptors: a man aged 55 to 69 with acute or convalescent COVID-19.

This clone was seen a few times. The rearrangement uses TRBV11-3 and TRBJ2-1; 7 nucleotides match TRBD1. The CDR3 has 16 residues. Trimming at V came to 4 bases and at J to 4 bases, leaving 10 bases not matched to a gene. From germline, CDR1 is SGHNT and CDR2 YENEEA. Here the CDR3 reads CASSSSKPGQYNEQFF. For the CDR3, the DNA is TGTGCCAGCAGCTCTAGTAAACCGGGACAGTACAATGAGCAGTTCTTC.

The gene calls are TRBV19 and TRBJ2-2; D uncertain. This CDR3 spans 17 amino acids. Between the trimmed V and J ends, which lost 3 bases and 4 bases, there was a span of 18 bases. The germline V gene has CDR1 LNHDA and CDR2 SQIVND (reference sequence). DNA for the CDR3: TGTGCCAGTAGTATTAACGGTAATGCCCTTGGCACCGGGGAGCTGTTTTTT. Translating gives CASSINGNALGTGELFF.

The chain has TRBV3-1 (or the pseudogene TRBV3-2) and TRBJ1-5, with 8 bases identical to TRBD1. V dropped 6 bases and J dropped 1; count of bases not matched to a gene: 8. Germline CDR1 is LGHDT and CDR2 is YNNKEL (reference sequence). The CDR3 is 16 amino acids. CDR3 sequence reads: CASSRRGRLSNQPQHF. CDR3 coding DNA: TGTGCCAGCAGTCGCAGGGGGCGATTAAGCAATCAGCCCCAGCATTTT.

The chain combines TRBV27 with TRBJ1-2, with D maybe TRBD1 (5 bases). Germline CDR1 and CDR2: MNHEY and SMNVEV (reference sequence). The V gene lost 6 bases and the J gene lost 6 bases, with 14 bases spanning the gap. The length of the CDR3 is 13 residues. The CDR3 nucleotides are TGTGCCAGCAGGACAGTCAATTCACATGGCTACACCTTC. Its translation is CASRTVNSHGYTF.

The chain has TRBV27 and TRBJ2-1; the D gene is possibly TRBD1 (5 bases). Trimming cost V 3 bases and J 7 bases, with 19 bases left between them. Germline CDR1 and CDR2: MNHEY and SMNVEV (reference sequence). CDR3 size: 16 residues. The chain's CDR3 is CASSFNSDIPANEQFF. CDR3 coding DNA: TGTGCCAGCAGTTTCAACTCGGACATCCCCGCGAATGAGCAGTTCTTC.

This clone was counted a few times. The chain uses TRBV12-2 and TRBJ1-1. TRBV12-2 is listed as a pseudogene. The CDR3 loop spans 18 amino acids. CDR3 amino acids: CASRLAVGRPRGSTEAFF. CDR3 nucleotides: TGTGCAAGTCGCTTAGCAGTAGGCAGGCCCCGAGGGAGCACTGAAGCTTTCTTT.

The chain couples TRBV30 to TRBJ1-2; D perhaps matches TRBD1 (5 bases). Germline loops: CDR1 GTSNPN, CDR2 SVGIG (reference sequence). The CDR3 loop spans 13 amino acids. Trimming cost V 0 bases and J 7 bases, with 12 bases left between them. The CDR3 region is CAWSVVGGIGYTF. The CDR3 coding sequence is TGTGCCTGGAGTGTAGTCGGGGGGATTGGCTACACCTTC.

The chain links TRBV5-1 to TRBJ2-1; 7 bases are shared with TRBD2. The CDR3 consists of 15 residues. Germline V gives CDR1 SGHRS, CDR2 YFSETQ. Trimming at V came to 0 bases and at J to 5 bases, leaving 5 bases not matched to a gene. CDR3 amino acids: CASSLGGGPNNEQFF. In DNA form, the CDR3 reads TGCGCCAGCAGCTTGGGGGGAGGGCCAAACAATGAGCAGTTCTTC.

The chain joins TRBV15 to TRBJ1-1; tentatively, D is TRBD1 (6 bases). Between the trimmed V and J ends, which lost 4 bases and 3 bases, there was a span of 15 bases. The CDR3 is 15 residues long. Germline CDR1 is LNHNV and CDR2 is YYDKDF (reference sequence). The chain's CDR3 is CATSITGNWDTEAFF. The DNA for the CDR3 is TGTGCCACCAGCATTACAGGGAACTGGGACACTGAAGCTTTCTTT. Based on the CDR3 plus reference TRBV15 and TRBJ1-1, the full variable domain is DAMVIQNPRYQVTQFGKPVTLSCSQTLNHNVMYWYQQKSSQAPKLLFHYYDKDFNNEADTPDNFQSRRPNTSFCFLDIRSPGLGDTAMYLCATSITGNWDTEAFFGQGTRLTVV.

This clone was detected once. This chain links TRBV11-2 with TRBJ1-1; D unresolved. The CDR3 is 14 residues long. V shed 5 bases and J shed 7 bases, with 17 bases lying between them. CDR1 is SGHAT and CDR2 is FQNNGV in the germline V gene. CDR3 sequence: CASSPIVSRYEAFF. The CDR3 DNA is TGTGCCAGCAGCCCGATAGTAAGCCGGTATGAAGCTTTCTTT.

This clone was picked up one time. The rearrangement links TRBV5-5 to TRBJ2-4, with 7 bases identical to TRBD2. V shed 4 bases, J shed 8 bases, and the junction held 15 bases outside the gene matches. In germline, CDR1 is SGHKS, CDR2 YYEKEE (reference sequence). This CDR3 has 16 amino acids. CDR3 protein: CASSPPALGRGDIQYF. In nucleotides, the CDR3 is TGTGCCAGCAGCCCCCCGGCCTTAGGGAGGGGTGACATTCAGTACTTC.

This clone has a single count. The V and J genes are TRBV9 and TRBJ2-7; TRBD1 aligns across 9 bases. V lost 5 bases to trimming and J lost 3 bases; unmatched junction nucleotides: 9. This CDR3 region has 15 residues. Looked up from germline, CDR1 is SGDLS and CDR2 is YYNGEE. The CDR3 DNA reads as TGTGCCAGCAGGCCCCGGGACAGGGCGATCTACGAGCAGTACTTC. It encodes CASRPRDRAIYEQYF.

The chain links TRBV5-4 to TRBJ2-1, with TRBD2 matching over 10 bases. Unmatched junction bases numbered 8, after V lost 1 base and J lost 10 bases. CDR1 and CDR2 (germline): SGHNT, YYREEE (reference sequence). The length of the CDR3 is 15 residues. The CDR3 sequence is CASSLSLAGAGEQFF. The CDR3 DNA reads TGTGCCAGCAGCTTGTCCCTAGCGGGAGCAGGGGAGCAGTTCTTC. The full variable domain, in which reference TRBV5-4 and TRBJ2-1 provide the parts outside the CDR3, is ETGVTQSPTHLIKTRGQQVTLRCSSQSGHNTVSWYQQALGQGPQFIFQYYREEENGRGNFPPRFSGLQFPNYSSELNVNALELDDSALYLCASSLSLAGAGEQFFGPGTRLTVL.

J is TRBJ1-1 and V is TRBV18; D is ambiguous. CDR1 is KGHSH, CDR2 LQKENI, per germline. The V gene lost 2 bases and the J gene lost 1 base, with 5 bases spanning the gap. The CDR3 extends over 13 amino acids. CDR3 DNA: TGTGCCAGCTCACCATCCCAGAACACTGAAGCTTTCTTT. Protein sequence: CASSPSQNTEAFF.

The rearrangement uses TRBV6-2 or TRBV6-3 and TRBJ2-1; TRBD2 matches 8 bases. The CDR3 extends over 15 amino acids. V lost 2 bases, J lost 0 bases, and 0 bases stayed unmatched. Germline V CDR1 and CDR2: MNHEY, SVGEGT. The CDR3 DNA follows: TGTGCCAGCAGTTACAGCGGGAGCTCCTACAATGAGCAGTTCTTC. Translated: CASSYSGSSYNEQFF.

The chain links TRBV11-3 to TRBJ2-7, with 10 bases lining up with TRBD1. Losses at the gene ends were 5 bases for V and 7 bases for J; bases not matched to a gene: 5. The germline CDR1 and CDR2 sequences are SGHNT and YENEEA. There are 13 residues in the CDR3. This chain's CDR3 is CASSKGQGGEQYV. CDR3 nucleotide sequence: TGTGCCAGCAGCAAAGGACAGGGGGGAGAGCAGTACGTC.

The J gene is TRBJ1-1, the V gene TRBV11-2, with TRBD1 identical over 7 bases. CDR3 length: 16 residues. J lost 4 bases, V lost 1 base, and 9 bases had no gene match. Per the germline V gene, CDR1 is SGHAT and CDR2 is FQNNGV. CDR3 loop: CASSLATPGGITEAFF. DNA for the CDR3: TGTGCCAGCAGCTTAGCTACCCCAGGGGGAATCACTGAAGCTTTCTTT.

The chain joins TRBV30 to TRBJ1-2, with D uncertain. CDR1 GTSNPN and CDR2 SVGIG come from the germline V gene (reference sequence). This CDR3 has 14 amino acids. The V end lost 6 bases, the J end lost 4 bases, and 18 bases lay between the germline ends. The CDR3: CACLREVKGYGYTF. The CDR3, as DNA: TGTGCCTGCCTAAGGGAGGTTAAGGGCTATGGCTACACCTTC.

V usage is TRBV28 and J usage is TRBJ2-7, with D possibly matching TRBD1 (6 bases). V shed 5 bases and J shed 0 bases, with 14 bases lying between them. The V gene's germline CDR1 is MDHEN and CDR2 SYDVKM. The CDR3 extends over 15 amino acids. The CDR3 sequence: CASSTHLGASYEQYF. CDR3 sequence (DNA): TGTGCCAGCAGTACCCATTTGGGGGCCTCCTACGAGCAGTACTTC.

This clone occurred a few times. The rearrangement uses TRBV25-1 and TRBJ2-5, with D uncertain. The CDR3 is made up of 12 amino acids. Germline V gives CDR1 MGHDK, CDR2 SYGVNS. The V end lost 6 bases, the J end lost 8 bases, and 13 bases lay between the germline ends. Here the CDR3 reads CASSPPRGTQYF. CDR3 nucleotides: TGTGCCAGCAGCCCCCCCCGCGGCACCCAGTACTTC.

The chain joins TRBV7-8 to TRBJ1-1; perhaps TRBD1 as D (5 bases). Between the trimmed V and J ends, which lost 3 bases and 1 base, there was a span of 9 bases. The CDR3 contains 14 residues. Germline CDR1 SGHVS, CDR2 FQNEAQ. The CDR3 DNA follows: TGTGCCAGCAGCTTGCAAGGGGCGAACACTGAAGCTTTCTTT. It yields the protein CASSLQGANTEAFF.

The chain joins TRBV4-1 to TRBJ2-3; TRBD2 matches 8 bases. CDR1 is MGHRA and CDR2 is YSYEKL in the germline V gene. V was clipped by 6 bases and J by 2 bases; unmatched bases: 4. CDR3 length: 14 residues. Written as DNA, the CDR3 is TGCGCCAGCAGTCAGCGGGAGAACACAGATACGCAGTATTTT. Translated, it gives CASSQRENTDTQYF.

The chain uses TRBV19 and TRBJ1-5; tentatively, D is TRBD1 (5 bases). V dropped 11 bases and J dropped 4 bases, with 24 bases sitting between them. The CDR3 contains 16 residues. Per the germline V gene, CDR1 is LNHDA and CDR2 is SQIVND (reference sequence). The CDR3 coding sequence is TGTGCCGTTAGGGCGGGTCGGGGGACGGGGAATCAGCCCCAGCATTTT. Translation: CAVRAGRGTGNQPQHF.

The genes are TRBV15 and TRBJ1-5; D not certain. Germline V gene sequence: CDR1 LNHNV, CDR2 YYDKDF (reference sequence). With 0 bases removed from V and 1 base from J, the gap between germline ends came to 7 bases. The CDR3 runs 15 residues. The CDR3 spells CATSRDFRSNQPQHF. CDR3 sequence (DNA): TGTGCCACCAGCAGAGATTTCCGGAGCAATCAGCCCCAGCATTTT.